These 10 T cell receptor beta chains came from one sample sequenced in a study of T-cell reconstitution after alpha-beta-depleted transplantation in children. As it was prepared, the TCRbeta library received unique molecular identifiers. TCRdb processed the PCR reads anew with MiXCR; each CDR3 protein has one entry. Altogether approximately 520,000 distinct CDR3 sequences are present, around 10% being singletons, with the ten largest covering around 13%. This material consisted of PBMCs, mostly from graft donor cells, taken 180 days after TCRalphabeta/CD19-depleted stem cell transplant. These receptors were obtained from a female patient between 2 and 15 years old who had a stem cell transplant for aplastic anemia, so the T cells may come from the graft donor.

This clonotype was observed a few times. This chain uses TRBV20-1 with TRBJ2-4; 9 nucleotides match TRBD2. Per the germline V gene, CDR1 is DFQATT and CDR2 is SNEGSKA (reference sequence). The CDR3 is 15 residues long. V trimming: 6 bases; J trimming: 0 bases; junction bases outside the gene matches: 6. For the CDR3, the DNA is TGCAGTGCCAAGACTAGCGGAGCAGCCAAAAACATTCAGTACTTC. Translating gives CSAKTSGAAKNIQYF.

The chain links TRBV7-3 to TRBJ2-1; 9 bases fit TRBD1. CDR3 size: 16 residues. The germline gives CDR1 SGHTA, CDR2 FQGTGA. J was trimmed by 0 bases and V by 5 bases; bases with no gene match: 5. This chain's CDR3 is CASSRKTGGSYNEQFF. As DNA, the CDR3 is TGTGCCAGCAGCAGAAAGACAGGGGGCTCCTACAATGAGCAGTTCTTC.

Worth noting for this clonotype: This clone may be a read error of a much larger clone one base away. The genes are TRBV7-8 and TRBJ2-2; TRBD2 aligns across 8 bases. The CDR3 spans 15 residues. CDR1 is SGHVS, CDR2 FQNEAQ, per germline. V was pared by 2 bases and J by 9 bases, with 8 bases of the junction left unmatched. As DNA, the CDR3 is TGTGCCAGCAGCTTATCCGGGACTAGTATCCGGGAGCTGTTTTTT. The encoded protein is CASSLSGTSIRELFF. The whole variable domain, remainder taken from reference TRBV7-8 and TRBJ2-2, is GAGVSQSPRYKVAKRGQDVALRCDPISGHVSLFWYQQALGQGPEFLTYFQNEAQLDKSGLPSDRFFAERPEGSVSTLKIQRTQQEDSAVYLCASSLSGTSIRELFFGEGSRLTVL.

In this sample, this clonotype turned up many times. This sequence joins TRBV5-1 and TRBJ1-1, with TRBD1 matching 9 bases. The CDR3 has 17 residues. Germline loops: CDR1 SGHRS, CDR2 YFSETQ. V was clipped by 4 bases and J by 0 bases; unmatched bases: 10. CDR3 loop: CASSTGTGRALNTEAFF. DNA for the CDR3: TGCGCCAGCAGCACTGGGACAGGGAGGGCCCTGAACACTGAAGCTTTCTTT. The whole variable domain, remainder taken from reference TRBV5-1 and TRBJ1-1, is KAGVTQTPRYLIKTRGQQVTLSCSPISGHRSVSWYQQTPGQGLQFLFEYFSETQRNKGNFPGRFSGRQFSNSRSEMNVSTLELGDSALYLCASSTGTGRALNTEAFFGQGTRLTVV.

This clonotype occurred a few times. This chain joins TRBV15 and TRBJ2-7; 10 bases are a match to TRBD2. This CDR3 is 15 amino acids long. The germline V gene encodes CDR1 LNHNV and CDR2 YYDKDF (reference sequence). The J segment lost 1 base and the V segment lost 4 bases, leaving 4 bases of the junction unmatched. CDR3 sequence: CATSTGTSASYEQYF. Here the CDR3 DNA reads TGTGCCACCAGCACCGGGACTAGCGCTTCCTACGAGCAGTACTTC.

There are many counts of this clonotype. The V and J genes are TRBV10-3 and TRBJ2-3; D gene ambiguous. This CDR3 has 14 residues. Trimming took 3 bases from V and 0 from J, leaving 7 bases between them. The germline V gene has CDR1 ENHRY and CDR2 SYGVKD. This chain's CDR3 is CAISDPGSTDTQYF. For the CDR3, the DNA is TGTGCCATCAGTGACCCGGGTAGCACAGATACGCAGTATTTT.

This clonotype was detected only a few times. The rearrangement joins TRBV12-3 or TRBV12-4 to TRBJ1-6, with 11 nucleotides matching TRBD1. The CDR3 is made up of 15 amino acids. Unmatched junction bases numbered 6, after V lost 3 bases and J lost 11 bases. CDR3 amino acids: CASSFRTGGAAPLHF. The CDR3 DNA sequence: TGTGCCAGCAGTTTCCGGACAGGGGGCGCGGCACCCCTCCACTTT.

The chain combines TRBV5-1 with TRBJ2-4; 8 bases map to TRBD1. The V gene's germline CDR1 is SGHRS and CDR2 YFSETQ. V lost 2 bases, J lost 0 bases, and 4 bases stayed unmatched. This CDR3 has 16 amino acids. The CDR3 loop is CASSFQGALAKNIQYF. The DNA for the CDR3 is TGCGCCAGCAGCTTCCAGGGGGCACTAGCCAAAAACATTCAGTACTTC.

This sequence joins TRBV7-9 and TRBJ1-5, with 7 positions matching TRBD1. The length of the CDR3 is 17 residues. The V and J ends lost 1 base and 0 bases, in that order; junction bases with no gene match: 6. Germline CDR1 is SEHNR and CDR2 is FQNEAQ (reference sequence). The CDR3 is CASSLVGGGDSNQPQHF. The CDR3 nucleotides are TGTGCCAGCAGCTTAGTAGGGGGCGGTGATAGCAATCAGCCCCAGCATTTT.

This chain's CDR3 is CASRGGGSSNQPQHF. The CDR3 DNA reads TGTGCCAGCAGGGGCGGGGGTTCGAGCAATCAGCCCCAGCATTTT. The chain carries TRBV12-3 or TRBV12-4 and TRBJ1-5, with TRBD1 as a possible D gene (5 bases). This CDR3 spans 15 amino acids. Trimming cost V 6 bases and J 1 base, with 13 bases left between them.